Listed here are 6 T cell receptor beta chains from one sample, sequenced in a study of spatial heterogeneity in lung cancer. The sample's time point: sample taken at primary tumor resection. Study-wide points: Counts of expanded intratumoral alpha and beta TCRs tracked tumor mutation counts.

Their antigens remain unidentified. TCRdb reprocessed the 5' RACE reads via MiXCR and lists one record per CDR3 protein. The sample has 950 to 1,500 distinct CDR3 sequences; around 12% are singletons. The specimen was lung tumor tissue, collected at surgery. These receptors originate from a male donor with early-stage non-small cell lung cancer.

This clonotype was detected only once. Being off target in a library aimed at alpha chains, this beta chain has a size of little meaning. V is TRBV5-1 and J is TRBJ1-1; 8 bases match TRBD1. This CDR3 comprises 14 residues. V trimming: 4 bases; J trimming: 3 bases; junction bases outside the gene matches: 5. The germline V gene encodes CDR1 SGHRS and CDR2 YFSETQ. CDR3: CASSTGQGYTEAFF. The CDR3 DNA reads TGCGCCAGCAGCACCGGACAGGGCTACACTGAAGCTTTCTTT.

In this sample, this clonotype is large. This beta chain represents an off-target read in a library built for alpha chains; its size is of limited meaning. The chain combines TRBV19 with TRBJ2-7; the D gene is possibly TRBD1 (6 bases). Germline-derived CDR1 and CDR2 are LNHDA and SQIVND (reference sequence). This CDR3 has 15 amino acids. V was pared by 5 bases and J by 5 bases, with 19 bases between. DNA of the CDR3: TGTGCCAGTAGTGCATCCGGGACACGAGGGGACGAGCAGTACTTC. This gives the protein CASSASGTRGDEQYF.

This clonotype is medium-sized by share. As an off-target read in a library built for alpha chains, this beta chain has a frequency of little significance. This chain links TRBV7-9 with TRBJ2-3, with D tentatively TRBD1 (6 bases). The CDR3 totals 16 residues. Germline CDR1 and CDR2: SEHNR and FQNEAQ (reference sequence). Trimming left V 5 bases short and J 11 bases short, with 26 bases between. The CDR3 nucleotides are TGTGCCAGCAGCCTGCTGCAGGGGACCTTTTCCCATGAGCAGTATTTT. This sequence encodes CASSLLQGTFSHEQYF. The full variable domain, its missing parts supplied by reference TRBV7-9 and TRBJ2-3, is DTGVSQNPRHKITKRGQNVTFRCDPISEHNRLYWYRQTLGQGPEFLTYFQNEAQLEKSRLLSDRFSAERPKGSFSTLEIQRTEQGDSAMYLCASSLLQGTFSHEQYFGPGTRLTVL.

This clonotype has ten or more counts. This beta chain is a stray read from a library made for alpha chains; its abundance is not meaningful. The chain employs TRBV20-1 and TRBJ2-1; TRBD1 is a possible D gene (6 bases). Trimming pared 1 base from V and 4 bases from J, leaving 17 bases between. This CDR3 is 16 amino acids long. Germline V gives CDR1 DFQATT, CDR2 SNEGSKA (reference sequence). Written as DNA, the CDR3 is TGCAGTGCTAGAGTATTAGAAGGGGGATCGTACAATGAGCAGTTCTTC. This encodes CSARVLEGGSYNEQFF.

This clonotype is large in the sample. Because this beta chain is a stray read in a library intended to capture alpha chains, its abundance should not be given much weight. The rearrangement joins TRBV6-5 to TRBJ2-1; 7 bases align to TRBD1. Per germline, CDR1 MNHEY and CDR2 SVGAGI. There are 16 residues in the CDR3. V shed 1 base, J shed 8 bases, and the junction held 11 bases outside the gene matches. The DNA of the CDR3 is TGTGCCAGCAGTTACTTACTGACAGGGAGCCACCATGAGCAGTTCTTC. Translated: CASSYLLTGSHHEQFF.

Many counts were recorded for this clonotype. This beta chain came through as a stray read in a library set up for alpha chains, and its size says little. This chain connects TRBV6-2 or TRBV6-3 to TRBJ2-7; D perhaps matches TRBD1 (6 bases). The length of the CDR3 is 13 residues. V was trimmed by 10 bases and J by 3 bases, leaving 16 bases between them. Germline V gives CDR1 MNHEY, CDR2 SVGEGT. As DNA, the CDR3 is TGTGCCACTGTAGGACAGTCCTACTACGAGCAGTACTTC. Protein: CATVGQSYYEQYF.